The sequence of this T cell receptor beta chain was determined in a study of control samples from healthy donors and cancer patients. The method was immunoSEQ multiplex PCR; TCRdb's version includes in-frame clones alone and lacks a portion of them. The sample contains 100,000 to 150,000 clones, roughly nine tenths of which appear only once. This TCR came from a woman aged 18-29 years in good health. The sequenced sample was blood.

Here the CDR3 reads CASSPGGTEAFF. DNA of the CDR3: TGCGCCAGCAGCCCTGGTGGTACTGAAGCTTTCTTT. The rearrangement uses TRBV5-1 and TRBJ1-1; the D is unclear. V lost 4 bases, J lost 5 bases, and 9 bases lay in between. The CDR3 has 12 amino acids. The V gene's germline CDR1 is SGHRS and CDR2 YFSETQ.